These 26 T cell receptor gamma chains share one sample of origin, sequenced in a study of γδ T cells in repeated Plasmodium falciparum infection. Bulk repertoires came from Vgamma9/Vdelta2+ or Vdelta2-negative gammadelta T cells flow-sorted from PBMC. TCRdb reprocessed the multiplex PCR reads using CATT. Of about 30,000 gamma-chain clones detected, more than 1.4% appear once; the ten largest clones hold approximately 19%. Sequencing used gamma-delta T cells from blood. These receptors all come from a pool of human donors (malaria-infected and uninfected, not separated).

For this clone: The protein that TCRdb holds for this DNA derives from a much larger clone and differs from the translated DNA at residue 6, which likely indicates a read error; the protein shown here is translated from the DNA. J is TRGJ1 or TRGJ2 and V is TRGV9. Matching the DNA to germline supplied the J gene, which TCRdb does not give. CDR3 size: 13 residues. Germline V gene data show CDR1 as GITISATS and CDR2 as ISYDGTV (reference sequence). With 3 bases clipped from V and 8 bases from J, the junction kept 10 bases outside the gene matches. CDR3 sequence (DNA): TGTGCCTTGTGGGAGACCCCTACAAATAAGAAACTCTTT. Protein sequence: CALWETPTNKKLF.

This clone was counted at least ten times. Other nucleotide sequences from this sample produce the same CDR3. This chain joins TRGV4 and TRGJ1 or TRGJ2. The J gene, left out of TCRdb, was set here by checking the DNA against germline. The trim removed 6 bases at V and 0 bases at J, leaving 5 bases unmatched. The CDR3 totals 13 residues. Germline CDR1 EGSTGY, CDR2 YDSYTSSV. The CDR3 sequence is CATWTSNYYKKLF. The DNA of the CDR3 is TGTGCCACCTGGACCTCGAATTATTATAAGAAACTCTTT.

This clone came up many times. TCRdb's protein, taken from a much larger clone, differs from this DNA's translation at residue 9, likely owing to a read error; the protein displayed comes from the DNA. The V gene reported is TRGV9; the J gene is uncalled. CDR3 length: 11 residues. CDR1 GITISATS and CDR2 ISYDGTV come from the germline V gene (reference sequence). This CDR3 reads CALWERYKELF. In DNA, the CDR3 is TGTGCCTTGTGGGAGAGGTATAAGGAACTCTTT.

This clone occurred a few times. A far larger clone is just one base off, so this is likely a read error. Other nucleotide sequences in the sample specify the same CDR3. The chain has TRGV8 and TRGJ1 or TRGJ2. Matching the DNA to germline supplied the J gene, which TCRdb does not give. Germline values: CDR1 VENAVY, CDR2 YDSYNSRV. V dropped 1 base and J dropped 10; count of bases not matched to a gene: 22. CDR3 size: 17 residues. The CDR3 sequence: CATWDRPDSILKVKKLF. The CDR3 DNA is TGTGCCACCTGGGATAGACCGGATTCCATCTTAAAGGTAAAGAAACTCTTT.

This clone was detected many times. TCRdb lists the protein of a much larger clone for this DNA, which differs at residue 9, so this is likely a read error; the protein given here is translated from the DNA itself. The V gene is TRGV9, the J gene TRGJP. The CDR3 spans 16 residues. CDR1 is GITISATS and CDR2 is ISYDGTV in the germline V gene (reference sequence). V lost 2 bases to trimming and J lost 12 bases; unmatched junction nucleotides: 10. The CDR3: CALWEAMREGKKIKVF. CDR3 sequence (DNA): TGTGCCTTGTGGGAGGCCATGAGAGAGGGCAAAAAAATCAAGGTATTT.

This clone was counted at least ten times. A far more abundant clone sits one base away, making this likely a read error. This specimen includes other DNA sequences encoding the same CDR3. The chain carries TRGV9 and TRGJ1 or TRGJ2. The J gene, absent from TCRdb, was called here by matching the DNA to germline. The CDR3 extends over 14 amino acids. CDR1 and CDR2 from the germline V gene are GITISATS and ISYDGTV (reference sequence). The CDR3 reads CALWEETNYYKKLF. Written as DNA, the CDR3 is TGTGCCTTGTGGGAGGAGACGAATTACTATAAGAAACTCTTT.

This clone was detected many times. This likely came from a read error, as a far larger clone is one base away. The sample has other DNA sequences that encode this CDR3 too. The rearrangement links TRGV9 to TRGJP. The CDR3 totals 18 residues. Per the germline V gene, CDR1 is GITISATS and CDR2 is ISYDGTV (reference sequence). Trimming cost V 2 bases and J 11 bases; bases outside gene matches: 15. CDR3 coding DNA: TGTGCCTTGTGGGAGGACAATAAGGGGGAGCTGGGCAAAAAAATCAAGGTATTT. It translates to CALWEDNKGELGKKIKVF.

This clone has just a few counts. This likely reflects a read error, since a far larger clone is one base away. The same CDR3 can be traced to other DNA sequences in this sample. The V gene is TRGV2, the J gene TRGJP2. Per germline, CDR1 EGSNGY and CDR2 YDSYNSKV. This CDR3 comprises 13 residues. The CDR3 DNA sequence: TGTGCCACCTGGGACGGGCTCGATTGGATAAAGACGTTT. Amino acid sequence: CATWDGLDWIKTF.

This clone was counted at least ten times. Other DNA sequences in this specimen translate into the identical CDR3. The V call is TRGV2, the J call TRGJ1 or TRGJ2. The ends lost 2 bases at V and 1 base at J; junction bases unmatched: 5. Germline-derived CDR1 and CDR2 are EGSNGY and YDSYNSKV. This CDR3 spans 14 amino acids. The DNA for the CDR3 is TGTGCCACCTGGGACGACCAAAATTATTATAAGAAACTCTTT. Encoded protein: CATWDDQNYYKKLF.

A remark on this clone: The protein TCRdb gives is from a much larger clone and does not agree with this DNA's translation at residue 11, likely a read error; the protein shown here comes from the DNA. The rearrangement joins TRGV9 to TRGJP. TCRdb offers no J gene call, so here the DNA was matched to germline to obtain one. CDR3 length: 17 amino acids. CDR1 is GITISATS, CDR2 ISYDGTV, per germline (reference sequence). CDR3 bases: TGTGCCTTGTGGGAGGTGCAGATTGAGTTGAGCAAAAAAATCAAGGTATTT. Translation: CALWEVQIELSKKIKVF.

This clone was observed a few times. This is likely an artifact of a read error, given a far larger clone one base away. The identical CDR3 is also encoded by other nucleotide sequences in the sample. This chain uses TRGV9 with TRGJP. Germline lookup yields CDR1 GITISATS and CDR2 ISYDGTV (reference sequence). CDR3 size: 18 residues. The CDR3 here is CALWEVEGGELGKKIKVF. As DNA, the CDR3 is TGTGCCCTGTGGGAGGTGGAAGGAGGGGAGTTGGGCAAAAAAATCAAGGTATTT.

Worth noting for this clone: Given a far larger clone just one base away, this is likely a sequencing read error. The identical CDR3 is also encoded by other nucleotide sequences in the sample. The chain uses TRGV9 and TRGJ1 or TRGJ2. The J gene is absent in TCRdb and was assigned here via DNA matching to germline. The CDR3 runs to 15 residues. Germline values: CDR1 GITISATS, CDR2 ISYDGTV (reference sequence). The CDR3 DNA reads TGCGCCTTGTGGGAGGTGCGGAAGAATTATTATAAGAAACTCTTT. This codes for CALWEVRKNYYKKLF.

Of note for this clone: A single base is all that separates this from a far larger clone, so a read error is likely. Within the sample, other DNA sequences also encode this same CDR3. The chain joins TRGV4 to TRGJ1 or TRGJ2. TCRdb supplies no J gene; here it was assigned by aligning the nucleotide sequence to germline. The CDR3 extends over 13 amino acids. The germline V gene encodes CDR1 EGSTGY and CDR2 YDSYTSSV. The CDR3 reads CATWDWCGYKKLF. The CDR3 region has the DNA TGCGCCACCTGGGATTGGTGCGGCTATAAGAAACTCTTT.

This clone was picked up many times. Translating this DNA gives a protein that differs at residue 3 from the TCRdb one, which belongs to a much larger clone; a read error is likely, and the protein shown is this translation. The sample contains more than one DNA sequence encoding this CDR3. The chain couples TRGV9 to TRGJ1 or TRGJ2. TCRdb leaves out the J gene; it was filled in here by matching the DNA to germline. V lost 12 bases, J lost 5 bases, and 10 bases stayed unmatched. The V gene's germline CDR1 is GITISATS and CDR2 ISYDGTV (reference sequence). The CDR3 length is 11 residues. The CDR3 protein is CALPRDYKKLF. The CDR3 nucleotides are TGTGCCCTTCCGAGGGATTATAAGAAACTCTTT.

At least ten counts were recorded for this clone. This likely stems from a read error, as it lies one base from a far larger clone. The same CDR3 also results from other DNA sequences found in this sample. The chain carries TRGV9 and TRGJP1. Germline values: CDR1 GITISATS, CDR2 ISYDGTV (reference sequence). This CDR3 is 14 amino acids long. CDR3 residues: CALWEVRGGWFKIF. The CDR3 nucleotides are TGTGCCCTGTGGGAGGTTCGGGGGGGTTGGTTCAAGATATTT.

In this sample, this clone turned up many times. This sequence joins TRGV3 and TRGJ1 or TRGJ2. The J gene comes from matching the DNA to germline here; TCRdb lacks it. Germline CDR1 VTNTFY, CDR2 YDVSTARD (reference sequence). V trimming: 4 bases; J trimming: 0 bases; junction bases outside the gene matches: 21. The CDR3 is 19 amino acids. The CDR3: CATWEGFRQFWMNYYKKLF. CDR3 bases: TGTGCCACCTGGGAAGGGTTCCGACAATTCTGGATGAATTATTATAAGAAACTCTTT.

This clone was detected ten times or more. The translation of this DNA and the TCRdb protein of a much larger clone differ at residue 9, probably owing to a read error; the protein shown here is translated from the DNA. The chain employs TRGV9 and TRGJP. TCRdb is silent on the J gene; assignment here came from matching the DNA to germline. Germline values: CDR1 GITISATS, CDR2 ISYDGTV (reference sequence). CDR3 length: 15 residues. CDR3 bases: TGTGCCTTGTGGGAGTCAGAGTTGAGCAAAAAAATCAAGGTATTT. Translated, it gives CALWESELSKKIKVF.

This clone has more than one count but fewer than ten. The likely explanation is a read error, given a far larger clone one base away. This sample also contains other DNA sequences that code for the same CDR3. J gene calling gave no result, while the V gene is TRGV3. CDR3 size: 13 residues. Germline V gene sequence: CDR1 VTNTFY, CDR2 YDVSTARD (reference sequence). CDR3 DNA sequence: TGTGCCACCTGGGACAAGTGGCGTTGGATTAAGACGTTT. Its protein product is CATWDKWRWIKTF.

Turning to this clone: This DNA's translation differs at residue 5 from TCRdb's protein, which comes from a much larger clone; a read error is likely, and the protein shown is translated from the DNA. The chain links TRGV9 to TRGJ1 or TRGJ2. The J gene was not available in TCRdb and was assigned here by matching the DNA to germline segments. Looked up from germline, CDR1 is GITISATS and CDR2 is ISYDGTV (reference sequence). There are 12 residues in the CDR3. Trimming cost V 6 bases and J 10 bases; bases outside gene matches: 12. CDR3 coding DNA: TGTGCCTTGTGGACCCGCCCGGGCAAGAAACTCTTT. This sequence encodes CALWTRPGKKLF.

This clone was counted at least ten times. The rearrangement joins TRGV5 to TRGJ1 or TRGJ2. TCRdb is silent on the J gene; assignment here came from matching the DNA to germline. The CDR3 totals 14 residues. Germline V CDR1 and CDR2: VINAFY, YDVSNSKD. The V gene end was trimmed by 4 bases and the J gene end by 3 bases; junction bases not matched to a gene: 9. CDR3 residues: CATWDTTFYYKKLF. For the CDR3, the DNA is TGTGCCACCTGGGATACGACTTTTTATTATAAGAAACTCTTT.

This clone was counted many times. TCRdb attributes to this sequence the protein of a much larger clone, which differs from the DNA translation at residue 4; a read error is likely, and the protein displayed is translated from the DNA. The chain recombines TRGV9 with TRGJP. CDR3 size: 16 residues. Looked up from germline, CDR1 is GITISATS and CDR2 is ISYDGTV (reference sequence). CDR3 bases: TGTGCCTTGCGGGAGGTGACAGAGTTGGGCAAAAAAATCAAGGTATTT. Protein sequence: CALREVTELGKKIKVF.

This clone has a count of ten or more. This likely came from a read error, as a far larger clone is one base away. The same CDR3 is also encoded by other DNA sequences in this sample. The chain recombines TRGV5 with TRGJ1 or TRGJ2. Germline CDR1 reads VINAFY; CDR2 reads YDVSNSKD. The junction had 12 bases not matched to a gene; V was cut back by 4 bases and J by 6 bases. The CDR3 is 14 amino acids. CDR3 sequence reads: CATWERPMSYKKLF. CDR3 in DNA: TGTGCCACCTGGGAGAGACCCATGAGTTATAAGAAACTCTTT.

Relative to its sample, this clone is medium-sized (0.01 to 0.1%). The chain uses TRGV9 and TRGJ1 or TRGJ2. This CDR3 spans 13 amino acids. The junction had 5 bases not matched to a gene; V was cut back by 0 bases and J by 6 bases. Germline V gene lookup returns CDR1 GITISATS and CDR2 ISYDGTV (reference sequence). As DNA, the CDR3 is TGTGCCTTGTGGGAGGTGAAAGGTTATAAGAAACTCTTT. Translation gives CALWEVKGYKKLF.

This clone appeared a few times. This DNA translates differently at residue 10 from the TCRdb protein, which is that of a much larger clone; a read error is likely, and the protein shown is the DNA's own translation. This chain links TRGV2 with TRGJ1 or TRGJ2. With V trimmed by 1 base and J by 3 bases, 12 bases remained unmatched. Germline V gene data show CDR1 as EGSNGY and CDR2 as YDSYNSKV. CDR3 length: 16 amino acids. The CDR3 region is CATWDGILPTYYKKLF. DNA of the CDR3: TGTGCCACCTGGGACGGAATCCTTCCGACTTATTATAAGAAACTCTTT.

This clone was seen a few times. A far larger clone is a single base away, which makes a read error likely. Within the sample, other DNA sequences also encode this same CDR3. The V and J genes are TRGV3 and TRGJ1 or TRGJ2. The J gene, left out of TCRdb, was set here by checking the DNA against germline. The CDR3 sequence is 13 residues long. The germline CDR1 and CDR2 sequences are VTNTFY and YDVSTARD (reference sequence). The V and J ends lost 4 bases and 4 bases, in that order; junction bases with no gene match: 7. The CDR3 nucleotides read TGTGCCACCTGGGAGATTTTATATTATAAGAAACTCTTT. Translation: CATWEILYYKKLF.

Note on this clone: TCRdb shows a much larger clone's protein in place of this DNA's translation, and the two differ at residue 8, likely through a read error; the protein shown is translated from the DNA. The chain links TRGV3 to TRGJ1 or TRGJ2. The J gene was missing in TCRdb and was found by matching the end of the DNA to germline. The CDR3 spans 11 residues. Per the germline V gene, CDR1 is VTNTFY and CDR2 is YDVSTARD (reference sequence). CDR3 coding DNA: TGTGCCACCTGGGAAAGGTATAGGAAACTCTTT. Its protein is CATWERYRKLF.